The T cell receptor (beta chain) under discussion was sequenced for a study of blood T cell repertoires in COVID-19. Sequencing was performed with immunoSEQ multiplex PCR; in TCRdb, only in-frame clones are kept and a portion is missing. The sample includes fewer than 400,000 clones, 88% of them seen just once. The CDR3 contains 16 residues. The germline V and J ends were trimmed by 2 bases and 0 bases, with 12 bases remaining between them. Germline lookup yields CDR1 SGHAT and CDR2 FQNNGV. This sequence originates from a man aged 25 to 40 who had recovered from COVID-19. The sample comprised PBMCs or T cells enriched from blood (not recorded which). The J gene is TRBJ2-3, the V gene TRBV11-2; D is possibly TRBD2 (5 bases). The chain's CDR3 is CASSLSPSLSTDTQYF. CDR3 DNA sequence: TGTGCCAGCAGCTTAAGCCCTAGCCTGAGCACAGATACGCAGTATTTT.